The present TCR beta chain was sequenced within a study of blood T cells in healthy people across ages. Worth noting for this clonotype: Its target is unknown.

Germline CDR1 SQVTM, CDR2 ANQGSEA. The CDR3 is made up of 13 amino acids. It was with a sample-barcoded 5' primer and a J-beta primer mix that a second PCR of roughly 7 to 11 cycles was run. Every molecule of cDNA carried a tag from a template-switch adaptor with 12 random nucleotides. TCRdb recomputed calls from the 5' RACE reads with MiXCR, one row per CDR3 protein. The profile shows around 1,800,000 distinct CDR3 sequences, 30% to 40% of them singletons. Study-wide results and limits: Compared with aged donors, long-lived donors showed fewer expanded clones, suggesting selection.

Specimen: blood. V usage is TRBV29-1 and J usage is TRBJ2-4; D is ambiguous. Gene TRBJ2-7 matches the end of the DNA better, so the J call may be wrong. This clonotype was obtained from a human donor in good health. Here the CDR3 reads CSVESVTDYEQYF. CDR3 in DNA: TGCAGCGTTGAGTCCGTAACAGACTACGAGCAGTACTTC.